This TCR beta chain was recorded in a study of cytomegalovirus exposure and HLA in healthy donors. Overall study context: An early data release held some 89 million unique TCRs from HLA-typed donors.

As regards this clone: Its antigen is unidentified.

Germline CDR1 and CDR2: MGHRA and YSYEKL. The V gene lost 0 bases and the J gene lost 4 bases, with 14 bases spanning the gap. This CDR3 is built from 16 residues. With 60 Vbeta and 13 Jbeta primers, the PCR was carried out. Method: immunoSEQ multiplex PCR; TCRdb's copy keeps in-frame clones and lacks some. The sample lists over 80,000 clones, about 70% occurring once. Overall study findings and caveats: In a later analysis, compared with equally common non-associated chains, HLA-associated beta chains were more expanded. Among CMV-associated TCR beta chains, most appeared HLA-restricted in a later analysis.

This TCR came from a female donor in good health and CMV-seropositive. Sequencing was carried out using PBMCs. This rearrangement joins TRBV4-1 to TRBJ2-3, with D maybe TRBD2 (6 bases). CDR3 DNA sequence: TGCGCCAGCAGCCAAGAAATTAGCCCGGGGGCAGATACGCAGTATTTT. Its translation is CASSQEISPGADTQYF.